A single TCR beta chain is shown here with its context. The antigen remains undetermined. The record originates from a study of breast tumors, draining lymph nodes, adjacent tissues. Study-wide points: The lymph node origin of tumor T cells was framed as consistent with a hypothesis, not demonstrated.

The lymph nodes were axillary draining lymph nodes from breast cancer patients. TCRdb analysed the multiplex PCR reads with MiXCR anew, one entry per CDR3 protein. The table shows fewer than 200,000 distinct CDR3 sequences, with approximately 30% occurring only once. This CDR3 contains 14 residues. From germline, CDR1 is DFQATT and CDR2 SNEGSKA (reference sequence). V dropped 6 bases and J dropped 4 bases, with 17 bases sitting between them. The source is a female donor with breast cancer. Some clones in this sample may be carry-over from other donors' samples. The chain employs TRBV20-1 and TRBJ2-3, with D possibly called TRBD1 or TRBD2 (8 bases each). The specimen was axillary lymph node tissue. The CDR3 bases are TGCAGTGCCAGGGGGCGGGAGGACCCAGATACGCAGTATTTT. Protein product: CSARGREDPDTQYF.